This TCR beta chain stems from a study of CD8 T cells in ankylosing spondylitis (dated by TCRdb to the late 2010s). Some background on the complete study: T cell receptor beta repertoires were profiled in healthy donors and ankylosing spondylitis patients so that disease-linked TCR variants could be found. The whole study cohort included 90 to 120 healthy donors and some 27 ankylosing spondylitis patients. Peripheral blood was sampled, and synovial fluid was also collected from ankylosing spondylitis patients.

What the work shows at the level of the full study, not this receptor alone: Blood from ankylosing spondylitis patients appeared to be characterized by a TCR beta motif composed of roughly eight highly homologous amino acid variants. Some motif variants were previously reported in synovial fluid and blood of reactive arthritis patients, suggesting common disease-initiation mechanisms. The disease-linked clones were reported to be significantly enriched in matched synovial fluid samples from ankylosing spondylitis patients. The disease-linked clones showed a CD8+ phenotype and occurred at relatively low frequencies in peripheral blood.

The germline V gene encodes CDR1 SGHTA and CDR2 FQGNSA. The CDR3 covers 14 residues, taking in both the cysteine and the phenylalanine. The only DNA kept is the CDR3, 42 bases in frame from the first base. Relative to germline, V is missing 5 bases and J is missing 9 bases, with 7 bases of the junction outside any gene match. This clonotype has a count of ten or more. Its cognate antigen has yet to be identified. Base qualities are not recorded, but no much larger clone differs from it by a single base. Reads for this sample came from an Illumina MiSeq. Quantitative 5'-RACE with molecular barcodes was used to prepare TCR beta libraries. As for the original processing: To identify disease-linked TCR variants, a new computational method was used, one built on a probabilistic model of VDJ rearrangement. Starting from the raw public reads, TCRdb applied fastp trimming at Q25, assembled clones with MiXCR and retained in-frame beta chains. Each entry is one CDR3 protein sequence, shown with its most common DNA and genes. In this record, the V and J calls reflect TCRdb's handling and not the investigators' own analysis. For this sample there are around 25,000 distinct CDR3 sequences; 17% appear just once. Around 30% of the sample is taken by the ten largest.

Sequencing was done on a sample of blood. The chain is encoded by TRBV7-2 joined to TRBJ2-1, with 10 middle bases fitting TRBD2. This TCR came from a male donor with ankylosing spondylitis or in good health (not recorded which). The DNA sequence is given as TGTGCCAGCAGCAGTACTAGCGGGGTTGTTGAGCAGTTCTTC. The encoded protein is CASSSTSGVVEQFF. Joined to the reference TRBV7-2 and TRBJ2-1 proteins, this CDR3 gives the full variable domain: GAGVSQSPSNKVTEKGKDVELRCDPISGHTALYWYRQSLGQGLEFLIYFQGNSAPDKSGLPSDRFSAERTGGSVSTLTIQRTQQEDSAVYLCASSSTSGVVEQFFGPGTRLTVL.